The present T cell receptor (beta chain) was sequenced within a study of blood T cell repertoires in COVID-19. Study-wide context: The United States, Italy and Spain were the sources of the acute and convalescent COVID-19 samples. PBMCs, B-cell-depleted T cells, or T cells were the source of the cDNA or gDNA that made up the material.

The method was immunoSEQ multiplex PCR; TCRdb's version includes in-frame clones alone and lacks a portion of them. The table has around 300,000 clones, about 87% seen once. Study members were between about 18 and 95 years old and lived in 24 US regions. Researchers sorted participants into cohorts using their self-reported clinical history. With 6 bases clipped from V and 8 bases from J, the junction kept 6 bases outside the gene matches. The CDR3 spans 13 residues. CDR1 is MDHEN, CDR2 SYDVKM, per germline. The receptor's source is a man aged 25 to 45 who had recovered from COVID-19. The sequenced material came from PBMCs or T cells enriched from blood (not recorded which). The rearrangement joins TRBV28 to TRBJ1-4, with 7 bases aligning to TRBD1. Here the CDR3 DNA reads TGTGCCAGCAGCTCGACAGGGAAGGAAAAACTGTTTTTT. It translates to CASSSTGKEKLFF.